This T cell receptor (beta chain) stems from a study of blood T cells in healthy people across ages. In the study overall: Researchers report that template switching captured about one barcoded beta molecule per two T cells.

Study-wide results and limits: A greater number of naive CD4+ cells and higher diversity distinguished long-lived donors from aged donors.

A sample-barcoded 5' primer and a J-beta primer mix were used in a second PCR of about 7 to 12 cycles. A 12-random-nucleotide template-switch adaptor tagged each cDNA molecule. All samples gave at least 2.5 million CDR3-containing paired-end reads. TCRdb reprocessed the 5' RACE reads with MiXCR, giving one entry per CDR3 protein. The sample has about 1.6 million distinct CDR3 sequences, roughly 32% seen once. J lost 4 bases, V lost 5 bases, and 13 bases had no gene match. The CDR3 is 16 amino acids. Germline CDR1 is SEHNR and CDR2 is FQNEAQ (reference sequence). About this clonotype: The antigen remains unidentified.

V gene TRBV7-9 combines with J gene TRBJ1-2; 7 nucleotides line up with TRBD1. Sequenced input: blood. The sequence came from a woman in her thirties in good health. The CDR3 protein is CASSLWGGQKSYGYTF. Written as DNA, the CDR3 is TGTGCCAGCAGCCTCTGGGGGGGACAGAAAAGCTATGGCTACACCTTC.